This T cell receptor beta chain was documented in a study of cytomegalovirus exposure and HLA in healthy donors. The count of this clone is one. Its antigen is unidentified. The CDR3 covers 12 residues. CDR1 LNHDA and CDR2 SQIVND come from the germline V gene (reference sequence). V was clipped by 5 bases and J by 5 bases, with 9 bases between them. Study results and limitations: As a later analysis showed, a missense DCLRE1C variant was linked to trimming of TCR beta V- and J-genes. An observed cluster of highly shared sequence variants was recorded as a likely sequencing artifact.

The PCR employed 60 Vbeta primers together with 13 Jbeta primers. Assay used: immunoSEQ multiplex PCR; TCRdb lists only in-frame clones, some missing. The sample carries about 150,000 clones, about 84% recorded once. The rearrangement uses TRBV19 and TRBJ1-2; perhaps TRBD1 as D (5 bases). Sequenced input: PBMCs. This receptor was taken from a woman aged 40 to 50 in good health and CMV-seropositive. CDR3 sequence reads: CASSGGGYGYTF. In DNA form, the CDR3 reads TGTGCCAGTAGTGGGGGAGGATATGGCTACACCTTC.